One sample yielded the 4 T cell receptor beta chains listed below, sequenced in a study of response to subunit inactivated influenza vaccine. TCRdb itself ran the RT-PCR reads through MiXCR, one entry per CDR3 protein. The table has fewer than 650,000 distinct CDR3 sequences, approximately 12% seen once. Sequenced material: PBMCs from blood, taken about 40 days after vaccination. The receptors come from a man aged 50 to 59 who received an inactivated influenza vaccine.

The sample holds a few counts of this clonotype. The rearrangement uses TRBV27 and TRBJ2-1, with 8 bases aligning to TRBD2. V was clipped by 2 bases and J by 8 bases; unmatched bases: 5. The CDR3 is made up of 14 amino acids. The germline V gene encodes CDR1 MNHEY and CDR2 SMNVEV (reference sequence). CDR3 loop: CASSLSGSIYEQFF. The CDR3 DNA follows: TGTGCCAGCAGTTTAAGCGGGAGTATCTATGAGCAGTTCTTC.

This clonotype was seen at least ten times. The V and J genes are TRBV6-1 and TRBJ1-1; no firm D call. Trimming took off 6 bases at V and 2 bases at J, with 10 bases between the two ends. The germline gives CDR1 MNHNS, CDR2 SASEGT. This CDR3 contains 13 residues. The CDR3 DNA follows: TGTGCCAGCAGCCCTCGGGGAAACACTGAAGCTTTCTTT. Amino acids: CASSPRGNTEAFF.

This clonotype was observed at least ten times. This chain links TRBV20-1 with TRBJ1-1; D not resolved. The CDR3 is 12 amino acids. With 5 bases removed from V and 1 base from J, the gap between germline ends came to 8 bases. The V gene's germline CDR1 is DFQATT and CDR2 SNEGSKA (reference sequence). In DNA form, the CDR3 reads TGCAGTGCTTCGGACCCGAACACTGAAGCTTTCTTT. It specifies CSASDPNTEAFF.

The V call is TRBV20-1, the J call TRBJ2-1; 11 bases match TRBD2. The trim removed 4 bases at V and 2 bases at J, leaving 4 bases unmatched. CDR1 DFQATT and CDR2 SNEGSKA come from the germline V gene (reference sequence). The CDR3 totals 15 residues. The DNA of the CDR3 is TGCAGTGCTATGGTAGCGGGGGGGCCCTACAATGAGCAGTTCTTC. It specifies CSAMVAGGPYNEQFF.